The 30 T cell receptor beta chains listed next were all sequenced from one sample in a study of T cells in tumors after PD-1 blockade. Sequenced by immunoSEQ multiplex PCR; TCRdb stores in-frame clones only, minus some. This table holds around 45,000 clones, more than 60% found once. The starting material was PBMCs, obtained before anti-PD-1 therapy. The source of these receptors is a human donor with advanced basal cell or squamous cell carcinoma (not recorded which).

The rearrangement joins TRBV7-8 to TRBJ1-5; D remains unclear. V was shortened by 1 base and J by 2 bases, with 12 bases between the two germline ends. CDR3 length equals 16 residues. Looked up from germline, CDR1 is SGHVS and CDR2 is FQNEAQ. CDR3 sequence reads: CASSLDFGFGNQPQHF. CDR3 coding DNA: TGTGCCAGCAGCTTAGATTTTGGATTCGGCAATCAGCCCCAGCATTTT.

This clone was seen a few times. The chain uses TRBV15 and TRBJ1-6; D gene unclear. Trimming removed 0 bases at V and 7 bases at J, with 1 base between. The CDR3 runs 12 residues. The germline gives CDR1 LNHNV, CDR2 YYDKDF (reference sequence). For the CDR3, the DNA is TGTGCCACCAGCAGAGACAATTCACCCCTCCACTTT. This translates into CATSRDNSPLHF.

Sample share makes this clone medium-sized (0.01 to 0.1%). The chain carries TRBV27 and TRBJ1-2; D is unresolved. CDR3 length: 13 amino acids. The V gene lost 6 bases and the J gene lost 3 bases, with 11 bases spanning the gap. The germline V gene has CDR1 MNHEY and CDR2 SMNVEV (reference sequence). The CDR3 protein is CASRPSWDYGYTF. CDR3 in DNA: TGTGCCAGCAGGCCCTCGTGGGACTATGGCTACACCTTC.

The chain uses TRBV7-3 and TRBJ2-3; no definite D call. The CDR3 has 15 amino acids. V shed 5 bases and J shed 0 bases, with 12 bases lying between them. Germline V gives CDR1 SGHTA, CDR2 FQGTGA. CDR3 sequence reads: CASSPLSGSTDTQYF. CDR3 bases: TGTGCCAGCAGCCCGTTATCCGGGAGCACAGATACGCAGTATTTT.

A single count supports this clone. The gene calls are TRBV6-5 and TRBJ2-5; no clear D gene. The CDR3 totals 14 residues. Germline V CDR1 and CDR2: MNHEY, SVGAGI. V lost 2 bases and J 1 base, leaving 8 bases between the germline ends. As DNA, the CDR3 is TGTGCCAGCAGTTACACATGGTCCCAAGAGACCCAGTACTTC. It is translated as CASSYTWSQETQYF.

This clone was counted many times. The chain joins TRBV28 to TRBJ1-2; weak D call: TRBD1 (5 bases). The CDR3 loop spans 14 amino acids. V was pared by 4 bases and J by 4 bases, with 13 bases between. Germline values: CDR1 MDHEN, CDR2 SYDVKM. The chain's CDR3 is CASSSQSTAYGYTF. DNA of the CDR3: TGTGCCAGCAGTTCTCAATCGACAGCCTATGGCTACACCTTC.

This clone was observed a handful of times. The CDR3 loop is CAISDPGVETQYF. CDR3 sequence (DNA): TGTGCCATCAGTGACCCGGGAGTCGAGACCCAGTACTTC. The chain joins TRBV10-3 to TRBJ2-5, with D perhaps TRBD2 (6 bases). Between the trimmed V and J ends, which lost 3 bases and 5 bases, there was a span of 10 bases. The germline V gene has CDR1 ENHRY and CDR2 SYGVKD. This CDR3 region has 13 residues.

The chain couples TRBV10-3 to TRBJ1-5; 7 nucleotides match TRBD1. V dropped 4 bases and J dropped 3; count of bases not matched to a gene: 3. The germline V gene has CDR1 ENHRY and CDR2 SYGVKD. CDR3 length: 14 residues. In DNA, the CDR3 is TGTGCCATCAGTGCCGGGACAGACAATCAGCCCCAGCATTTT. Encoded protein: CAISAGTDNQPQHF.

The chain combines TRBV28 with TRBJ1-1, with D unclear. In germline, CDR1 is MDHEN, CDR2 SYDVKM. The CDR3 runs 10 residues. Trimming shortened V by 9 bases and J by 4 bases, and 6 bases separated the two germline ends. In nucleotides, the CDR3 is TGTGCCAGTGGGCGCACTGAAGCTTTCTTT. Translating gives CASGRTEAFF. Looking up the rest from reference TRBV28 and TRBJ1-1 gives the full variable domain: DVKVTQSSRYLVKRTGEKVFLECVQDMDHENMFWYRQDPGLGLRLIYFSYDVKMKEKGDIPEGYSVSREKKERFSLILESASTNQTSMYLCASGRTEAFFGQGTRLTVV.

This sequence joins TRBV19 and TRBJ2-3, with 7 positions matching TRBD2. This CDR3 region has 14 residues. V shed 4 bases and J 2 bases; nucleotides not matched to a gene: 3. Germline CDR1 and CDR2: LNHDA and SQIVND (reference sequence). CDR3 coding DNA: TGTGCCAGTAGTACGGGGGGATCCACAGATACGCAGTATTTT. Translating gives CASSTGGSTDTQYF. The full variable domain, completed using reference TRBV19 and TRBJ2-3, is DGGITQSPKYLFRKEGQNVTLSCEQNLNHDAMYWYRQDPGQGLRLIYYSQIVNDFQKGDIAEGYSVSREKKESFPLTVTSAQKNPTAFYLCASSTGGSTDTQYFGPGTRLTVL.

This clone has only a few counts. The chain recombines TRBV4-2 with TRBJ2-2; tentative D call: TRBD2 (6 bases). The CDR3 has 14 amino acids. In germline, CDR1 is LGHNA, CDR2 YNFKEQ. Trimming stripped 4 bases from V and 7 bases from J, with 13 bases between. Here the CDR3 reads CASSLRGGDGELFF. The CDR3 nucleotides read TGTGCCAGCAGCCTCCGGGGCGGGGACGGGGAGCTGTTTTTT.

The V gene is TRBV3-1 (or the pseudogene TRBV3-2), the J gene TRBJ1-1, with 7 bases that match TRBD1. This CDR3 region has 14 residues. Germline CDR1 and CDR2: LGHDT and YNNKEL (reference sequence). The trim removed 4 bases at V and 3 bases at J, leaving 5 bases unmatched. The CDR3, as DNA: TGTGCCAGCAGCCGTCGACAGGGAGACACTGAAGCTTTCTTT. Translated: CASSRRQGDTEAFF.

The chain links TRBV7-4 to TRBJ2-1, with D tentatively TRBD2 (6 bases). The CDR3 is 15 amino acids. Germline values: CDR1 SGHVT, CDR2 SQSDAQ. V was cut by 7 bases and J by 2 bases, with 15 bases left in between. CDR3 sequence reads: CASILGAGPYNEQFF. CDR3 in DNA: TGTGCCAGCATCCTCGGCGCGGGGCCCTACAATGAGCAGTTCTTC.

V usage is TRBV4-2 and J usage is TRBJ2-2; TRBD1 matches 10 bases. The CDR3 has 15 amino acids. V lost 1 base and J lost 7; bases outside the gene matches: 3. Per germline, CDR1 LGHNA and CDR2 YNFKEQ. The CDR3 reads CASSQVGQGGGELFF. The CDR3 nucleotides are TGTGCCAGCAGCCAAGTTGGACAGGGGGGCGGGGAGCTGTTTTTT.

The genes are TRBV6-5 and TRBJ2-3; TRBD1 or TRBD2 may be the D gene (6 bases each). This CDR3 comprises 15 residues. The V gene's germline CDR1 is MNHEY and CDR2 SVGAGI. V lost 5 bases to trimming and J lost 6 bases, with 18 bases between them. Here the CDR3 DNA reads TGTGCCAGCAGTAGAGGGGTGAGGGGGGACGATACGCAGTATTTT. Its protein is CASSRGVRGDDTQYF.

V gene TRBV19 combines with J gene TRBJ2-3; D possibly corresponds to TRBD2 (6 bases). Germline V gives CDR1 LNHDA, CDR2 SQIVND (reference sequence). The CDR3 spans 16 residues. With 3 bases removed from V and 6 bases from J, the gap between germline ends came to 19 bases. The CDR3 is CASSIRDSIYSDTQYF. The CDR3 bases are TGTGCCAGTAGTATCCGGGACTCCATTTACTCGGATACGCAGTATTTT.

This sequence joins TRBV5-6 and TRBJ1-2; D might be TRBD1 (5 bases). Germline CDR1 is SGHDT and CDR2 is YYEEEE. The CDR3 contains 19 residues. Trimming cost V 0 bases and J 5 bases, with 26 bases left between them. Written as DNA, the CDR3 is TGTGCCAGCAGCTTGGAACGAATCTCAACGGGACGACGGGGGTATGGCTACACCTTC. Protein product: CASSLERISTGRRGYGYTF.

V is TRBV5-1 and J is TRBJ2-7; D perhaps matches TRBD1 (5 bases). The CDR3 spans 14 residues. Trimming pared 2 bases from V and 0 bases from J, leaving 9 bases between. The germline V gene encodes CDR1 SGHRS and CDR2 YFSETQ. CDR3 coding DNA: TGCGCCAGCAGCTTTCGGCAGGGCTCCTACGAGCAGTACTTC. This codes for CASSFRQGSYEQYF.

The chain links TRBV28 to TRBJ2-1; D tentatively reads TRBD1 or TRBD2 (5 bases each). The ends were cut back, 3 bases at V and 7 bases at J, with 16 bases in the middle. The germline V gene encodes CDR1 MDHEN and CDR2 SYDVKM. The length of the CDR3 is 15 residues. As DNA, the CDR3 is TGTGCCAGCAGTTTTGGCAGGCTGGGACCTAATGAGCAGTTCTTC. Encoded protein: CASSFGRLGPNEQFF.

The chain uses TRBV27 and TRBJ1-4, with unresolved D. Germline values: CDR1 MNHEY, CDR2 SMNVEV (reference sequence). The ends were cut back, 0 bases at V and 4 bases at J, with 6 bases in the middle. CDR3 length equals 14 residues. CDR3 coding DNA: TGTGCCAGCAGTTTATCTGGTTTTAATGAAAAACTGTTTTTT. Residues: CASSLSGFNEKLFF.

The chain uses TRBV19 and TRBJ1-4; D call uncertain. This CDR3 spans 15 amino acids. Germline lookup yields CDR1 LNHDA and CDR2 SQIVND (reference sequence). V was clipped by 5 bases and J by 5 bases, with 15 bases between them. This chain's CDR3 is CASSFHKLENEKLFF. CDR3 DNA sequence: TGTGCCAGTAGTTTCCACAAATTGGAAAATGAAAAACTGTTTTTT.

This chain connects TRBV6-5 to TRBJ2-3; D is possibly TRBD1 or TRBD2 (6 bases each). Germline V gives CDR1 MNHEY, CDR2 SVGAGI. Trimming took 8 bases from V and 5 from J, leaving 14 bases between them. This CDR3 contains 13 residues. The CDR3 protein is CASARGVRDTQYF. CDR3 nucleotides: TGTGCCAGCGCGAGGGGGGTTAGAGATACGCAGTATTTT.

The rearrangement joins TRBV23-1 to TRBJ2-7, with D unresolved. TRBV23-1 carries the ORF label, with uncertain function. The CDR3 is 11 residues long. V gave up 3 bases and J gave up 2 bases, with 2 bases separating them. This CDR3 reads CASSHPYEQYF. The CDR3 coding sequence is TGCGCCAGCAGTCACCCCTACGAGCAGTACTTC.

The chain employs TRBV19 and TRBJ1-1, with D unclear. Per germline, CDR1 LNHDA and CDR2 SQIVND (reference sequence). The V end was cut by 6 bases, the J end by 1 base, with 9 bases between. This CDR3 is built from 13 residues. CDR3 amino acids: CASRETPNTEAFF. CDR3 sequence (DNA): TGTGCCAGTAGGGAGACGCCGAACACTGAAGCTTTCTTT.

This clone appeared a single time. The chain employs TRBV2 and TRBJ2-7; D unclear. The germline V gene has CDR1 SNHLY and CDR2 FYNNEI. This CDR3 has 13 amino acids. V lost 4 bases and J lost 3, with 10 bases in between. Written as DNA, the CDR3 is TGTGCCAGCAGTGCTTTAACAGTCTACGAGCAGTACTTC. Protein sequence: CASSALTVYEQYF.

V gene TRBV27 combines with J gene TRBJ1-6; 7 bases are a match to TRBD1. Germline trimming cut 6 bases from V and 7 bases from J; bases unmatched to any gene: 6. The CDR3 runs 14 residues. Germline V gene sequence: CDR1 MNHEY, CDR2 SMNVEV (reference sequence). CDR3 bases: TGTGCCAGCAGCCGCGGGACAGTAAATTCACCCCTCCACTTT. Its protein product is CASSRGTVNSPLHF.

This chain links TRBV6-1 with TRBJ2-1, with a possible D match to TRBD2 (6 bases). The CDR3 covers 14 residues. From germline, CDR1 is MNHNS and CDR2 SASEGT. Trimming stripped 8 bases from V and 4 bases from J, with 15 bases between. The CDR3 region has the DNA TGTGCCAGCGGGATAGCGGAGGAATACAATGAGCAGTTCTTC. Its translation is CASGIAEEYNEQFF.

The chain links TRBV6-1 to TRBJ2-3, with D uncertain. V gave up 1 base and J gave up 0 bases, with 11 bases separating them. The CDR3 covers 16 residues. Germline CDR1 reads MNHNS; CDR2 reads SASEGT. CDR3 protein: CASSEVGRLSTDTQYF. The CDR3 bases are TGTGCCAGCAGTGAAGTCGGCAGGCTTAGCACAGATACGCAGTATTTT.

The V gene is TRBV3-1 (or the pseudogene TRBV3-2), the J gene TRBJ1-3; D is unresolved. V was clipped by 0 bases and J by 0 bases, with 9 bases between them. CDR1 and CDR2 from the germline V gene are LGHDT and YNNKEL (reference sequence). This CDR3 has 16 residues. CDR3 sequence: CASSQELADSGNTIYF. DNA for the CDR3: TGTGCCAGCAGCCAAGAATTAGCAGACTCTGGAAACACCATATATTTT.

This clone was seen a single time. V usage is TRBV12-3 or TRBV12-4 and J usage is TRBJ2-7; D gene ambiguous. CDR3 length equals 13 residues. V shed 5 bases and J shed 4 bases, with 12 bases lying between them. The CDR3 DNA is TGTGCCAGCAGTCTCGCTGGTGGGTACGAGCAGTACTTC. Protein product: CASSLAGGYEQYF.